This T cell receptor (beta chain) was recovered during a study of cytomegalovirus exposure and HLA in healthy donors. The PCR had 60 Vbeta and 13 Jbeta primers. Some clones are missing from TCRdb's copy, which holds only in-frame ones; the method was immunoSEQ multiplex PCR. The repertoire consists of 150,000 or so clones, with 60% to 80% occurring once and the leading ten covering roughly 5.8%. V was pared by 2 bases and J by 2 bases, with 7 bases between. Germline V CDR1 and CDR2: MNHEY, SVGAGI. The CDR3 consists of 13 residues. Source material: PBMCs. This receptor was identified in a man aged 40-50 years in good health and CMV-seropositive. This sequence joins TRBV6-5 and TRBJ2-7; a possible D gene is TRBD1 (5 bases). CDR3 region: CASSYDRTYEQYF. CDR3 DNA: TGTGCCAGCAGTTACGACAGAACCTACGAGCAGTACTTC.